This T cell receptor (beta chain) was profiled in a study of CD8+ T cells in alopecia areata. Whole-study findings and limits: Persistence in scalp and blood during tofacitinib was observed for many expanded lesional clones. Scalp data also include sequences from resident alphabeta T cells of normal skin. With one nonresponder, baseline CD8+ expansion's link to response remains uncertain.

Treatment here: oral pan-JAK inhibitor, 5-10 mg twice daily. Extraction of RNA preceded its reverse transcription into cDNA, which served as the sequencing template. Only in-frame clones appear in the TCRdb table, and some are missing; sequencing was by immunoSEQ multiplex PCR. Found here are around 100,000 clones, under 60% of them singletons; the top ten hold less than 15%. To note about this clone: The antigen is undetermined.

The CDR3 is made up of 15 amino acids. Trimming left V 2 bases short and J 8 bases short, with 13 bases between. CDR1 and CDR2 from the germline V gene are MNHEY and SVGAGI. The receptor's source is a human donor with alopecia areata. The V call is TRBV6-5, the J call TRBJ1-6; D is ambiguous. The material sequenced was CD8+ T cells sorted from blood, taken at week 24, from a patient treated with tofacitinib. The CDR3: CASSYVKGFDSPLHF. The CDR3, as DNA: TGTGCCAGCAGTTACGTCAAGGGATTTGATTCACCCCTCCACTTT.